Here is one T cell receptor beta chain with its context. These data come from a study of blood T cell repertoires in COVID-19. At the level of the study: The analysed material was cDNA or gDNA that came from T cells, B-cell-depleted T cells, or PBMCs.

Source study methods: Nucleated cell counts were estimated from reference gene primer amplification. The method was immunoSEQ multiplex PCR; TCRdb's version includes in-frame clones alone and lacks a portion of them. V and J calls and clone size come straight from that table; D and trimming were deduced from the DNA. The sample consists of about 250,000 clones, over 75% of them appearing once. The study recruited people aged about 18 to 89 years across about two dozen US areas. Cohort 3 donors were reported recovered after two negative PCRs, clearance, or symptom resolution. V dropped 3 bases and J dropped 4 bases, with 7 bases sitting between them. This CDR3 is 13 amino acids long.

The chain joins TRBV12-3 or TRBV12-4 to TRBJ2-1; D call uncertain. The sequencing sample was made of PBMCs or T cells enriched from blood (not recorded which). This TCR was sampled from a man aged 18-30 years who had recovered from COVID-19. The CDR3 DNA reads TGTGCCAGCAGTTTTCTTGAGTACAATGAGCAGTTCTTC. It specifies CASSFLEYNEQFF.